The source of this TCR beta chain is a study of OX40 agonist ivuxolimab in advanced cancers. General study points: At 0.1 to 3.0 mg/kg and by week 6, clonal expansion occurred in CD4+ and CD8+ blood T cells. Compared with CD4+, CD8+ T cells on average had more expanded clones.

Points on this clone: Antigen unknown.

The repertoire was sequenced with immunoSEQ multiplex PCR; TCRdb's copy has only in-frame clones and lacks some. The table records about 79,000 clones, approximately 91% of them present only once. The clonotype was recovered from an adult with an advanced solid tumor such as melanoma, head and neck, liver or kidney cancer. The source was CD4+ or CD8+ T cells sorted from blood, collected in a trial of the OX40 agonist ivuxolimab.

CDR3 loop: CASSALGYGYTF. CDR3 nucleotides: TGTGCCAGCAGTGCCCTTGGCTATGGCTACACCTTC. The chain joins TRBV2 to TRBJ1-2; no definite D call. This CDR3 comprises 12 residues. V lost 4 bases and J lost 4, with 7 bases in between. Germline V lookup: CDR1 SNHLY, CDR2 FYNNEI. Together with reference TRBV2 and TRBJ1-2, the CDR3 gives the full variable domain: EPEVTQTPSHQVTQMGQEVILRCVPISNHLYFYWYRQILGQKVEFLVSFYNNEISEKSEIFDDQFSVERPDGSNFTLKIRSTKLEDSAMYFCASSALGYGYTFGSGTRLTVV.